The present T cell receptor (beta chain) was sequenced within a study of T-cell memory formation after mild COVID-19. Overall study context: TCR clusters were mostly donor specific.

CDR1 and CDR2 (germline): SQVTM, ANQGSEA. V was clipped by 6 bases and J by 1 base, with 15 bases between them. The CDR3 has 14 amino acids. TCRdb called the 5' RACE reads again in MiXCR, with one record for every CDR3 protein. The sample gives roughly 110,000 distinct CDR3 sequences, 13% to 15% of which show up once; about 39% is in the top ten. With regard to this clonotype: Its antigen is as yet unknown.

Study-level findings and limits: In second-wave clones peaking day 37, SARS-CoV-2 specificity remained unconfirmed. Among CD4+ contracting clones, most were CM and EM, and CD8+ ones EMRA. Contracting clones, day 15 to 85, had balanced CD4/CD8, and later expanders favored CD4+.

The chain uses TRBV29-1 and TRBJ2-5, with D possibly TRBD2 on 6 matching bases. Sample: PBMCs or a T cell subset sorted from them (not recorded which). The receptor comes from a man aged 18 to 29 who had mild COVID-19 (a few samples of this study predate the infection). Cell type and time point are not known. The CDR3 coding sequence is TGCAGCGTAGGCTTGGTGGGAGGCCAAGAGACCCAGTACTTC. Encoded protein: CSVGLVGGQETQYF.